The 27 T cell receptor beta chains in this list originate from one sample, sequenced in a study of a mutant IDH1 vaccine in newly diagnosed glioma. The time point here: baseline, week 1 (first vaccination visit). Treatment noted: pre-vaccination baseline after standard-of-care therapy. The repertoire was sequenced with immunoSEQ multiplex PCR; TCRdb's copy has only in-frame clones and lacks some. The sample lists around 89,000 clones, about four fifths seen once, with 6% to 9.5% in the top ten. This specimen was PBMCs, taken from a glioma patient treated with radiotherapy, temozolomide or both. The receptors originated from a woman between 50 and 59 years old with glioma.

The chain carries TRBV5-6 and TRBJ1-6; no clear D. This CDR3 has 15 amino acids. From germline, CDR1 is SGHDT and CDR2 YYEEEE. V was clipped by 2 bases and J by 1 base, with 7 bases between them. The CDR3 reads CASSFTASYNSPLHF. The CDR3 nucleotides are TGTGCCAGCAGCTTCACAGCGTCCTATAATTCACCCCTCCACTTT.

V is TRBV9 and J is TRBJ2-3; the D gene is possibly TRBD1 (6 bases). Trimming took off 0 bases at V and 6 bases at J, with 23 bases between the two ends. The CDR3 contains 18 residues. CDR1 is SGDLS, CDR2 YYNGEE, per germline. For the CDR3, the DNA is TGTGCCAGCAGCGTAGGGACAGCGTTTCAGGCTTGGGGGGATACGCAGTATTTT. Protein sequence: CASSVGTAFQAWGDTQYF.

This sequence joins TRBV7-9 and TRBJ1-1; D is possibly TRBD1 (5 bases). V was shortened by 5 bases and J by 5 bases, with 12 bases between the two germline ends. The CDR3 length is 13 residues. The germline V gene has CDR1 SEHNR and CDR2 FQNEAQ (reference sequence). CDR3 nucleotides: TGTGCCAGCAGCCTAGATGGGGGGACTGAAGCTTTCTTT. Translated, it gives CASSLDGGTEAFF.

In its sample, this clone was seen once. The chain has TRBV15 and TRBJ1-2; possible D gene TRBD1, 5 bases. The V and J ends lost 0 bases and 0 bases respectively, with 11 bases between them. The CDR3 consists of 16 residues. Looked up from germline, CDR1 is LNHNV and CDR2 is YYDKDF (reference sequence). The CDR3 nucleotides are TGTGCCACCAGCAGAGATAGGGGCTTACCTAACTATGGCTACACCTTC. This encodes CATSRDRGLPNYGYTF.

This clone was found once. The chain carries TRBV6-1 and TRBJ1-5, with 8 bases lining up with TRBD1. Germline assignment: CDR1 MNHNS and CDR2 SASEGT. This CDR3 comprises 14 residues. After removal of 6 bases from V and 4 bases from J, the junction contained 5 bases not matched to a gene. The CDR3 sequence is CASSGDRGNQPQHF. The CDR3 nucleotides read TGTGCCAGCAGCGGCGACAGGGGAAATCAGCCCCAGCATTTT.

The V call is TRBV7-9, the J call TRBJ1-4; TRBD1 matches at 7 bases. The V gene end was trimmed by 0 bases and the J gene end by 4 bases; junction bases not matched to a gene: 5. The germline CDR1 and CDR2 sequences are SEHNR and FQNEAQ (reference sequence). This CDR3 contains 16 residues. CDR3 in amino acids: CASSLATRDSNEKLFF. The CDR3 nucleotides are TGTGCCAGCAGCTTAGCAACCCGGGACAGTAATGAAAAACTGTTTTTT.

This chain joins TRBV7-9 and TRBJ1-2; D ambiguous. The CDR3 contains 14 residues. The V end was cut by 5 bases, the J end by 4 bases, with 14 bases between. The germline V gene has CDR1 SEHNR and CDR2 FQNEAQ (reference sequence). For the CDR3, the DNA is TGTGCCAGCAGCCCAGCAGGATGGCCCTATGGCTACACCTTC. Translating gives CASSPAGWPYGYTF.

The chain links TRBV4-1 to TRBJ2-1; possibly TRBD1 or TRBD2 for D (7 bases each). Looked up from germline, CDR1 is MGHRA and CDR2 is YSYEKL. The CDR3 runs 14 residues. The V end was cut by 3 bases, the J end by 5 bases, with 11 bases between. DNA of the CDR3: TGCGCCAGCAGCCAGGGAGGGGGCCACAATGAGCAGTTCTTC. Residues: CASSQGGGHNEQFF.

This clone was seen just once. The chain uses TRBV6-1 and TRBJ2-2, with no clear D. This CDR3 contains 13 residues. V was cut by 6 bases and J by 2 bases, with 7 bases left in between. Germline V gene lookup returns CDR1 MNHNS and CDR2 SASEGT. The CDR3 nucleotides read TGTGCCAGCAGGGAAATTAACACCGGGGAGCTGTTTTTT. It is translated as CASREINTGELFF.

In nucleotides, the CDR3 is TGTGCCAGCACCCAAAAAGGGACGCCGAACACTGAAGCTTTCTTT. It is translated as CASTQKGTPNTEAFF. The genes are TRBV27 and TRBJ1-1; weak D call: TRBD1 (5 bases). The CDR3 sequence is 15 residues long. Per germline, CDR1 MNHEY and CDR2 SMNVEV (reference sequence). V was trimmed by 7 bases and J by 1 base, leaving 16 bases between them.

J is TRBJ1-2 and V is TRBV19; 7 bases agree with TRBD1. The germline gives CDR1 LNHDA, CDR2 SQIVND (reference sequence). This CDR3 region has 15 residues. Trimming removed 4 bases from V and 6 bases from J; junction bases left unmatched: 11. The CDR3 DNA follows: TGTGCCAGTAGTACCACAGGGGCAATCAGGAATGGCTACACCTTC. It codes for CASSTTGAIRNGYTF.

This chain connects TRBV15 to TRBJ2-3, with D possibly being TRBD1 or TRBD2 (6 bases each). This CDR3 region has 15 residues. The V end was cut by 1 base, the J end by 0 bases, with 8 bases between. Germline V CDR1 and CDR2: LNHNV, YYDKDF (reference sequence). The CDR3 nucleotides are TGTGCCACCAGCAGAGGAGGGGGGAGCACAGATACGCAGTATTTT. Protein: CATSRGGGSTDTQYF.

The rearrangement uses TRBV27 and TRBJ1-4; TRBD1 agrees at 8 bases. This CDR3 has 14 residues. The germline V gene encodes CDR1 MNHEY and CDR2 SMNVEV (reference sequence). V shed 5 bases, J shed 4 bases, and the junction held 3 bases outside the gene matches. CDR3 sequence: CASSGQGLNEKLFF. The CDR3 DNA follows: TGTGCCAGCAGTGGACAGGGCCTTAATGAAAAACTGTTTTTT. Full variable domain (outside the CDR3, taken from reference TRBV27 and TRBJ1-4): EAQVTQNPRYLITVTGKKLTVTCSQNMNHEYMSWYRQDPGLGLRQIYYSMNVEVTDKGDVPEGYKVSRKEKRNFPLILESPSPNQTSLYFCASSGQGLNEKLFFGSGTQLSVL.

V and J are TRBV27 and TRBJ1-2; the D is unclear. The germline V gene has CDR1 MNHEY and CDR2 SMNVEV (reference sequence). Trimming cost V 5 bases and J 5 bases, with 15 bases left between them. This CDR3 comprises 14 residues. Written as DNA, the CDR3 is TGTGCCAGCAGTCCACTGGGTCGGGAGTATGGCTACACCTTC. It specifies CASSPLGREYGYTF.

V usage is TRBV11-2 and J usage is TRBJ2-7; no reliable D call. CDR1 is SGHAT, CDR2 FQNNGV, per germline. The CDR3 sequence is 13 residues long. V was trimmed by 1 base and J by 3 bases, leaving 7 bases between them. CDR3 bases: TGTGCCAGCAGCTTAGGACCGAGCTACGAGCAGTACTTC. This gives the protein CASSLGPSYEQYF.

This clone was seen once. The rearrangement links TRBV7-8 to TRBJ1-2; D is unclear. The CDR3 is 13 residues long. Trimming took off 0 bases at V and 5 bases at J, with 7 bases between the two ends. Germline loops: CDR1 SGHVS, CDR2 FQNEAQ. CDR3 bases: TGTGCCAGCAGCTTAGCAAACAGATATGGCTACACCTTC. Its translation: CASSLANRYGYTF.

This chain connects TRBV10-1 to TRBJ1-5; D gene uncertain. Trimming removed 11 bases at V and 0 bases at J, with 14 bases between. The CDR3 is 14 amino acids. Germline CDR1 WNHNN, CDR2 SYGVQD (reference sequence). Here the CDR3 DNA reads TGCGCCCCGCGGGGAGGTCATAGCAATCAGCCCCAGCATTTT. Translating it yields CAPRGGHSNQPQHF.

The rearrangement links TRBV30 to TRBJ1-2; 7 bases map to TRBD1. Germline values: CDR1 GTSNPN, CDR2 SVGIG (reference sequence). V gave up 4 bases and J gave up 1 base; unmatched junction bases: 3. This CDR3 is 13 amino acids long. This chain's CDR3 is CAWTRQGNYGYTF. In DNA form, the CDR3 reads TGTGCCTGGACTCGACAGGGTAACTATGGCTACACCTTC. The full variable domain, completed using reference TRBV30 and TRBJ1-2, is SQTIHQWPATLVQPVGSPLSLECTVEGTSNPNLYWYRQAAGRGLQLLFYSVGIGQISSEVPQNLSASRPQDRQFILSSKKLLLSDSGFYLCAWTRQGNYGYTFGSGTRLTVV.

This chain uses TRBV5-1 with TRBJ1-1; TRBD1 might be the D (5 bases). This CDR3 spans 14 amino acids. The ends were cut back, 5 bases at V and 5 bases at J, with 16 bases in the middle. Germline CDR1 SGHRS, CDR2 YFSETQ. CDR3 nucleotides: TGCGCCAGCAGGGTCCGGGGGGAGGGTACTGAAGCTTTCTTT. It codes for CASRVRGEGTEAFF.

V and J are TRBV6-5 and TRBJ1-5; no definite D call. The germline V gene has CDR1 MNHEY and CDR2 SVGAGI. This CDR3 has 15 amino acids. The V end was cut by 0 bases, the J end by 7 bases, with 13 bases between. The CDR3 DNA reads TGTGCCAGCAGTTACTCGAAGGCTGGGGTCCAGCCCCAGCATTTT. Translation: CASSYSKAGVQPQHF.

The chain employs TRBV5-1 and TRBJ2-3, with D perhaps TRBD2 (7 bases). Germline V gene data show CDR1 as SGHRS and CDR2 as YFSETQ. CDR3 size: 18 residues. V shed 2 bases and J shed 5 bases, with 24 bases lying between them. CDR3 protein: CASSFGGGGGGTGDTQYF. Here the CDR3 DNA reads TGCGCCAGCAGCTTCGGGGGAGGGGGAGGGGGAACTGGAGATACGCAGTATTTT.

CDR3 DNA: TGTGCCAGCAGCTTGTGGGTTTTGGGGAATCAGCCCCAGCATTTT. This encodes CASSLWVLGNQPQHF. V usage is TRBV5-6 and J usage is TRBJ1-5; D remains ambiguous. Germline V gene data show CDR1 as SGHDT and CDR2 as YYEEEE. Trimming pared 1 base from V and 4 bases from J, leaving 12 bases between. The CDR3 is 15 amino acids.

The V and J genes are TRBV19 and TRBJ1-1, with 12 bases identical to TRBD1. The junction had 5 bases not matched to a gene; V was cut back by 4 bases and J by 8 bases. Looked up from germline, CDR1 is LNHDA and CDR2 is SQIVND (reference sequence). This CDR3 is 14 amino acids long. The CDR3 here is CASSKGQGAMEAFF. In nucleotides, the CDR3 is TGTGCCAGTAGTAAGGGACAGGGGGCGATGGAAGCTTTCTTT.

V and J are TRBV5-1 and TRBJ2-7; D possibly matches TRBD1 or TRBD2 (6 bases each). The germline V gene encodes CDR1 SGHRS and CDR2 YFSETQ. This CDR3 has 16 residues. V lost 0 bases and J 3 bases, leaving 16 bases between the germline ends. The CDR3 spells CASSLATGGSFYEQYF. The CDR3, as DNA: TGCGCCAGCAGCTTGGCCACCGGGGGCTCCTTCTACGAGCAGTACTTC.

This clone was recorded only once. This CDR3 reads CASSLFPGTGTYNEQFF. In DNA, the CDR3 is TGCGCCAGCAGCCTCTTTCCGGGGACAGGGACTTACAATGAGCAGTTCTTC. V and J are TRBV4-1 and TRBJ2-1; 9 nucleotides line up with TRBD1. V gave up 4 bases and J gave up 4 bases; unmatched junction bases: 11. CDR3 length equals 17 residues. Germline V gives CDR1 MGHRA, CDR2 YSYEKL.

The chain links TRBV30 to TRBJ1-4, with 10 positions matching TRBD1. CDR1 is GTSNPN, CDR2 SVGIG, per germline (reference sequence). The CDR3 consists of 15 residues. The V and J ends lost 0 bases and 7 bases, in that order; junction bases with no gene match: 5. CDR3 in amino acids: CAWSVWGTGVEKLFF. In nucleotides, the CDR3 is TGTGCCTGGAGTGTATGGGGGACAGGGGTTGAAAAACTGTTTTTT.

The genes are TRBV30 and TRBJ2-4; D gene unclear. Looked up from germline, CDR1 is GTSNPN and CDR2 is SVGIG (reference sequence). Trimming removed 3 bases from V and 5 bases from J, with 5 bases in between. This CDR3 contains 11 residues. CDR3 sequence reads: CAWSTENIQYF. As DNA, the CDR3 is TGTGCCTGGAGCACAGAAAACATTCAGTACTTC.